These 31 T cell receptor beta chains originate from one sample sequenced in a study of T cells in localized non-small cell lung cancer. TCRdb's copy holds only in-frame clones and misses some; the assay was immunoSEQ multiplex PCR. The sample has 8,800 or so clones, roughly 45% seen once. Sequenced material: lymph node tissue, taken before any cancer treatment. The receptors originated from a woman aged 35 to 75 with stage I lung adenocarcinoma.

V usage is TRBV30 and J usage is TRBJ1-3, with unresolved D. CDR1 and CDR2 (germline): GTSNPN, SVGIG (reference sequence). The CDR3 is 12 residues long. Trimming shortened V by 2 bases and J by 1 base, and 3 bases separated the two germline ends. The CDR3 nucleotides are TGTGCCTGGAGTATATCTGGAAACACCATATATTTT. Translating gives CAWSISGNTIYF.

This clone appeared once. The gene calls are TRBV6-8 and TRBJ1-6; D unresolved. The CDR3 length is 13 residues. V lost 5 bases and J 7 bases, leaving 9 bases between the germline ends. Germline assignment: CDR1 MNHGY and CDR2 SAAAGT. CDR3 DNA sequence: TGTGCCAGCAGTCCCCAACAGAATTCACCCCTCCACTTT. It specifies CASSPQQNSPLHF.

CDR3 coding DNA: TGTGCCAGTAGTATAAGCGGCAGACTAGGAAACCAAGAGACCCAGTACTTC. Its protein is CASSISGRLGNQETQYF. This chain uses TRBV19 with TRBJ2-5; tentatively, D is TRBD2 (6 bases). V was pared by 2 bases and J by 0 bases, with 16 bases between. The germline CDR1 and CDR2 sequences are LNHDA and SQIVND (reference sequence). The CDR3 runs 17 residues.

In this sample, this clone turned up a few times. The chain is built from TRBV6-4 and TRBJ1-1; D is ambiguous. CDR3 length equals 14 residues. The V gene's germline CDR1 is MRHNA and CDR2 SNTAGT. The V end lost 5 bases, the J end lost 1 base, and 11 bases lay between the germline ends. The CDR3 DNA follows: TGTGCCAGCAGTTATCGATTCGGGAACACTGAAGCTTTCTTT. Translated, it gives CASSYRFGNTEAFF.

This clone was counted a few times. The rearrangement uses TRBV10-3 and TRBJ2-5; D might be TRBD2 (5 bases). The CDR3 runs 12 residues. Trimming removed 10 bases at V and 7 bases at J, with 16 bases between. Germline assignment: CDR1 ENHRY and CDR2 SYGVKD. CDR3: CATTAAMGTQYF. CDR3 sequence (DNA): TGTGCCACTACAGCGGCGATGGGGACCCAGTACTTC.

This clone was picked up a small number of times. The chain links TRBV6-4 to TRBJ1-1; D gene ambiguous. The CDR3 runs 13 residues. Germline V gene data show CDR1 as MRHNA and CDR2 as SNTAGT. V dropped 5 bases and J dropped 8 bases, with 15 bases sitting between them. Here the CDR3 reads CASSRREEGEAFF. DNA of the CDR3: TGTGCCAGCAGTCGCCGCGAGGAGGGAGAAGCTTTCTTT.

J is TRBJ2-3 and V is TRBV6-8; 9 bases agree with TRBD2. The CDR3 is 13 amino acids. The V gene end was trimmed by 7 bases and the J gene end by 4 bases; junction bases not matched to a gene: 3. In germline, CDR1 is MNHGY, CDR2 SAAAGT. The CDR3 sequence: CASIRTSADTQYF. CDR3 nucleotides: TGTGCCAGCATCCGGACTAGCGCAGATACGCAGTATTTT.

This clone was recorded a few times. The chain employs TRBV6-8 and TRBJ1-2; TRBD1 might be the D (6 bases). Germline V gene sequence: CDR1 MNHGY, CDR2 SAAAGT. V was pared by 2 bases and J by 2 bases, with 9 bases between. This CDR3 is built from 14 residues. As DNA, the CDR3 is TGTGCCAGCAGTTACACAGGGTTGAACTATGGCTACACCTTC. Translation: CASSYTGLNYGYTF.

This clone was observed a few times. This chain uses TRBV4-1 with TRBJ1-2; no clear D gene. The V and J ends lost 1 base and 0 bases respectively, with 6 bases between them. The CDR3 is made up of 14 amino acids. CDR1 MGHRA and CDR2 YSYEKL come from the germline V gene. CDR3 protein: CASSQVGSNYGYTF. The CDR3 DNA sequence: TGCGCCAGCAGCCAAGTGGGGTCTAACTATGGCTACACCTTC.

This clone was recorded at least ten times. V gene TRBV6-8 combines with J gene TRBJ1-2; the D is unclear. The CDR3 is 15 amino acids. CDR1 MNHGY and CDR2 SAAAGT come from the germline V gene. Trimming shortened V by 2 bases and J by 8 bases, and 18 bases separated the two germline ends. This chain's CDR3 is CASSYGSRIGSGYTF. The CDR3 DNA follows: TGTGCCAGCAGTTACGGAAGTCGGATCGGATCCGGCTACACCTTC.

This chain joins TRBV10-1 and TRBJ1-1; D is uncertain. Trimming removed 6 bases at V and 4 bases at J, with 12 bases between. The CDR3 is made up of 13 amino acids. Germline V lookup: CDR1 WNHNN, CDR2 SYGVQD (reference sequence). The CDR3 nucleotides are TGCGCCAGCAGGCCCACGGTGGGCACTGAAGCTTTCTTT. Its protein is CASRPTVGTEAFF.

The gene calls are TRBV18 and TRBJ2-5; no clear D gene. V lost 3 bases, J lost 0 bases, and 8 bases lay in between. Germline V lookup: CDR1 KGHSH, CDR2 LQKENI. This CDR3 comprises 14 residues. The CDR3 coding sequence is TGTGCCAGCTCACCGTTCGCAGACCAAGAGACCCAGTACTTC. Its protein product is CASSPFADQETQYF.

The rearrangement joins TRBV5-1 to TRBJ1-4, with a weak D call TRBD1 (6 bases). The length of the CDR3 is 14 residues. CDR1 SGHRS and CDR2 YFSETQ come from the germline V gene. The ends were cut back, 4 bases at V and 7 bases at J, with 14 bases in the middle. The CDR3 spells CASSEGGAGEKLFF. The DNA for the CDR3 is TGCGCCAGCAGCGAGGGGGGGGCCGGTGAAAAACTGTTTTTT.

This chain links TRBV5-1 with TRBJ2-1; possibly TRBD2 for D (6 bases). The V gene's germline CDR1 is SGHRS and CDR2 YFSETQ. The CDR3 is 15 residues long. The V end was cut by 5 bases, the J end by 1 base, with 13 bases between. CDR3 residues: CASRGGTASYNEQFF. The CDR3, as DNA: TGCGCCAGCAGAGGCGGGACTGCATCCTACAATGAGCAGTTCTTC.

The chain has TRBV18 and TRBJ2-5; 10 bases align to TRBD2. The V and J ends lost 6 bases and 0 bases, in that order; junction bases with no gene match: 10. Germline CDR1 reads KGHSH; CDR2 reads LQKENI. The CDR3 runs 17 residues. The CDR3 spells CASSPPASGGDQETQYF. The CDR3 DNA follows: TGTGCCAGCTCTCCGCCCGCGAGCGGGGGGGACCAAGAGACCCAGTACTTC.

By share, this clone counts as medium-sized (0.01 to 0.1%). The chain has TRBV6-8 and TRBJ1-6; 9 bases fit TRBD1. J lost 3 bases, V lost 6 bases, and 9 bases had no gene match. Per the germline V gene, CDR1 is MNHGY and CDR2 is SAAAGT. CDR3 length equals 17 residues. CDR3 nucleotides: TGTGCCAGCAGGGTGGGACAGGGCTATTACTATAATTCACCCCTCCACTTT. Its translation: CASRVGQGYYYNSPLHF.

J is TRBJ2-1 and V is TRBV6-8; 8 nucleotides match TRBD2. CDR1 is MNHGY and CDR2 is SAAAGT in the germline V gene. The trim removed 11 bases at V and 5 bases at J, leaving 5 bases unmatched. The CDR3 is 12 residues long. As DNA, the CDR3 is TGTGCCGCAGCGGGGGTTCACAATGAGCAGTTCTTC. This translates into CAAAGVHNEQFF.

There are a few counts of this clone. The rearrangement uses TRBV4-1 and TRBJ1-2, with 10 bases aligning to TRBD1. From germline, CDR1 is MGHRA and CDR2 YSYEKL. Losses at the gene ends were 0 bases for V and 7 bases for J; bases not matched to a gene: 5. This CDR3 spans 15 amino acids. CDR3 loop: CASSQEGTGASGYTF. The CDR3 nucleotides are TGCGCCAGCAGCCAAGAAGGGACAGGGGCGAGTGGCTACACCTTC.

The chain carries TRBV11-3 and TRBJ1-3; D may be TRBD1 (6 bases). V was pared by 8 bases and J by 0 bases, with 11 bases between. Germline lookup yields CDR1 SGHNT and CDR2 YENEEA. This CDR3 contains 14 residues. Written as DNA, the CDR3 is TGTGCCAGCCCAGGGGCCTTCTCTGGAAACACCATATATTTT. It codes for CASPGAFSGNTIYF.

In its sample, this clone was seen a few times. This chain uses TRBV5-1 with TRBJ2-3, with D unclear. This CDR3 has 14 amino acids. Germline values: CDR1 SGHRS, CDR2 YFSETQ. Trimming pared 0 bases from V and 3 bases from J, leaving 8 bases between. CDR3 in amino acids: CASSLEQSTDTQYF. For the CDR3, the DNA is TGCGCCAGCAGCTTGGAGCAGTCAACAGATACGCAGTATTTT.

This clone was picked up a small number of times. CDR3 region: CASSQDLPDTQYF. In DNA form, the CDR3 reads TGCGCCAGCAGCCAAGATCTTCCAGATACGCAGTATTTT. V usage is TRBV1 and J usage is TRBJ2-3; the D call in the table, TRBD2, was not verified against the DNA. TRBV1 corresponds to a pseudogene. This CDR3 is built from 13 residues.

There are a few counts of this clone. The chain couples TRBV19 to TRBJ2-3; D might be TRBD1 or TRBD2, each matching 5 bases. Germline V gene sequence: CDR1 LNHDA, CDR2 SQIVND (reference sequence). The CDR3 has 15 amino acids. The germline V and J ends were trimmed by 7 bases and 0 bases, with 14 bases remaining between them. DNA of the CDR3: TGTGCCAGTAACATAGGGACCCTGAGCACAGATACGCAGTATTTT. Translated: CASNIGTLSTDTQYF. Drawing the rest from reference TRBV19 and TRBJ2-3, the complete variable domain is DGGITQSPKYLFRKEGQNVTLSCEQNLNHDAMYWYRQDPGQGLRLIYYSQIVNDFQKGDIAEGYSVSREKKESFPLTVTSAQKNPTAFYLCASNIGTLSTDTQYFGPGTRLTVL.

This chain joins TRBV19 and TRBJ1-1; D gene unclear. Trimming cost V 4 bases and J 0 bases, with 6 bases left between them. CDR3 length equals 13 residues. CDR1 LNHDA and CDR2 SQIVND come from the germline V gene (reference sequence). In DNA form, the CDR3 reads TGTGCCAGTAGTAACAGAATGAACACTGAAGCTTTCTTT. Translating gives CASSNRMNTEAFF.

The chain uses TRBV11-3 and TRBJ2-1; TRBD2 agrees at 9 bases. V shed 0 bases and J 9 bases; nucleotides not matched to a gene: 12. CDR1 and CDR2 (germline): SGHNT, YENEEA. This CDR3 is 17 amino acids long. The DNA for the CDR3 is TGTGCCAGCAGCTTAGATCCCGGAGCGGGAGGCTGGGGTGAGCAGTTCTTC. Protein product: CASSLDPGAGGWGEQFF.

As DNA, the CDR3 is TGTGCCAGCAGCTCCCTCCGGGGGCGAGGGGAGCAGTACTTC. Its translation is CASSSLRGRGEQYF. The chain joins TRBV11-3 to TRBJ2-7, with D possibly called TRBD1 or TRBD2 (6 bases each). V was clipped by 4 bases and J by 7 bases, with 17 bases between them. This CDR3 has 14 amino acids. Per germline, CDR1 SGHNT and CDR2 YENEEA.

This clone was seen more than once but under ten times. CDR3 sequence reads: CASRTGSSAGELFF. CDR3 nucleotide sequence: TGTGCCAGTCGGACCGGGAGTTCCGCCGGGGAGCTGTTTTTT. The chain carries TRBV6-8 and TRBJ2-2; tentatively, D is TRBD2 (6 bases). Per germline, CDR1 MNHGY and CDR2 SAAAGT. The CDR3 loop spans 14 amino acids. V dropped 9 bases and J dropped 6 bases, with 17 bases sitting between them.

The chain couples TRBV7-2 to TRBJ2-1, with D possibly being TRBD1 or TRBD2 (7 bases each). V gave up 5 bases and J gave up 6 bases, with 17 bases separating them. The CDR3 spans 15 residues. CDR1 and CDR2 from the germline V gene are SGHTA and FQGNSA. The CDR3 sequence is CASSRGAWDSNEQFF. The CDR3 DNA sequence: TGTGCCAGCAGCCGGGGGGCCTGGGACAGCAATGAGCAGTTCTTC. Complete variable domain (other parts from reference TRBV7-2 and TRBJ2-1): GAGVSQSPSNKVTEKGKDVELRCDPISGHTALYWYRQSLGQGLEFLIYFQGNSAPDKSGLPSDRFSAERTGGSVSTLTIQRTQQEDSAVYLCASSRGAWDSNEQFFGPGTRLTVL.

This chain joins TRBV4-1 and TRBJ2-1, with TRBD2 matching 8 bases. CDR1 MGHRA and CDR2 YSYEKL come from the germline V gene. The V gene end was trimmed by 0 bases and the J gene end by 5 bases; junction bases not matched to a gene: 6. The CDR3 length is 16 residues. The CDR3: CASSQDGAGGNNEQFF. The CDR3 DNA reads TGCGCCAGCAGCCAAGATGGCGCGGGGGGCAACAATGAGCAGTTCTTC.

This clone was counted only a few times. The chain is built from TRBV6-8 and TRBJ1-2; D might be TRBD1 (5 bases). The CDR3 is made up of 12 amino acids. V lost 6 bases, J lost 8 bases, and 13 bases lay in between. Germline V gives CDR1 MNHGY, CDR2 SAAAGT. The CDR3: CASRGDVDGYTF. Written as DNA, the CDR3 is TGTGCCAGCAGGGGGGACGTGGACGGCTACACCTTC.

This clone was seen only once. The chain has TRBV19 and TRBJ2-4; 7 positions agree with TRBD2. Germline V lookup: CDR1 LNHDA, CDR2 SQIVND (reference sequence). V was clipped by 9 bases and J by 8 bases; unmatched bases: 13. This CDR3 is 14 amino acids long. DNA for the CDR3: TGTGCCAGCGTGGCTGGGGGAGGGGACGACATTCAGTACTTC. Protein: CASVAGGGDDIQYF.

This clone occurred a few times. The rearrangement links TRBV6-8 to TRBJ2-1; TRBD2 might be the D (6 bases). The CDR3 has 14 residues. Germline CDR1 is MNHGY and CDR2 is SAAAGT. Trimming stripped 8 bases from V and 7 bases from J, with 18 bases between. CDR3 region: CASAKERRANEQFF. CDR3 coding DNA: TGTGCCAGCGCCAAGGAGCGGAGGGCAAATGAGCAGTTCTTC.